This T cell receptor beta chain is drawn from a study of OX40 agonist ivuxolimab in advanced cancers. Study information: It was permissible to have had prior anti-PD-1, anti-PD-L1 or anti-CTLA-4 therapy, and over 35% had some. General study findings and limits: In the expanded peripheral T cells, antigen specificity was never determined.

Blood samples were obtained at baseline, cycle 4 day 1, and cycle 7 day 1. Of note for this clone: The antigen is undetermined.

The repertoire was sequenced with immunoSEQ multiplex PCR; TCRdb's copy has only in-frame clones and lacks some. The sample lists tens of thousands of clones; around 89% were seen once. Germline loops: CDR1 MNHNS, CDR2 SASEGT. The CDR3 is 16 amino acids. V trimming: 2 bases; J trimming: 4 bases; junction bases outside the gene matches: 5. The rearrangement uses TRBV6-1 and TRBJ1-4; 9 bases map to TRBD1. The origin of this receptor is an adult with an advanced solid tumor such as melanoma, head and neck, liver or kidney cancer. This specimen was CD4+ or CD8+ T cells sorted from blood, taken in a trial of the OX40 agonist ivuxolimab. CDR3 nucleotide sequence: TGTGCCAGCAGTGAAATATGGACAGGGGTTAATGAAAAACTGTTTTTT. It translates to CASSEIWTGVNEKLFF.